These T cell receptor beta chains were read from a single sample in a study of control samples from healthy donors and cancer patients. Data came from immunoSEQ multiplex PCR; TCRdb stores just in-frame clones and leaves some out. The profile covers 100,000 or so clones, with over 75% appearing a single time and under 20% taken by the ten largest. The sample comprised blood. The source is a woman aged 45-65 years in good health. Both conserved end residues are part of each CDR3. The D gene is left open where the match is weak. For some rows the clone size is stated as once, few or many, or as a class when expanded; others skip it.

size,V,J,D,CDR3,DNA
NA,TRBV6-2/TRBV6-3,TRBJ1-5,NA,CASSSGFGQPQHF,TGTGCCAGCAGTTCAGGGTTCGGTCAGCCCCAGCATTTT
NA,TRBV5-6,TRBJ1-1,NA,CASSPGSARDAFF,TGTGCCAGCAGCCCGGGGTCCGCGAGGGATGCTTTCTTT
NA,TRBV21-1,TRBJ2-1,NA,CASSNTLPSGRRLDTYNEQFF,TGTGCCAGCAGCAATACCCTCCCCTCGGGGAGACGCTTAGACACCTACAATGAGCAGTTCTTC
NA,TRBV24-1,TRBJ1-2,TRBD1,CATSDDRGRGYTF,TGTGCCACCAGTGATGACAGGGGTCGTGGCTACACCTTC
once,TRBV5-4,TRBJ2-5,TRBD2,CASSLGLAGGGQETQYF,TGTGCCAGCAGCTTGGGGCTAGCGGGAGGGGGACAAGAGACCCAGTACTTC
NA,TRBV7-9,TRBJ2-1,TRBD2,CASSPGAPKTSRGNEQFF,TGTGCCAGCAGCCCTGGGGCCCCTAAGACTAGCCGGGGGAATGAGCAGTTCTTC
NA,TRBV30,TRBJ1-2,NA,CAWSRGLDGGYRGYTF,TGTGCCTGGAGTAGAGGCCTGGACGGTGGTTATCGTGGCTACACCTTC
NA,TRBV6-5,TRBJ2-2,TRBD1,CASSYSYTGVTGELFF,TGTGCCAGCAGTTACTCTTACACAGGGGTGACCGGGGAGCTGTTTTTT
NA,TRBV12-3/TRBV12-4,TRBJ2-7,NA,CASSPGRYEQYF,TGTGCCAGCAGCCCGGGACGGTACGAGCAGTACTTC
NA,TRBV7-7,TRBJ2-2,NA,CASSPSGRGNTGELFF,TGTGCCAGCAGCCCCTCGGGGCGGGGGAACACCGGGGAGCTGTTTTTT
NA,TRBV3-1/TRBV3-2,TRBJ1-6,TRBD1,CASSQDRGWTGVDSPLHF,TGTGCCAGCAGCCAAGATAGAGGATGGACAGGGGTGGATTCACCCCTCCACTTT
NA,TRBV30,TRBJ1-5,NA,CAWSVRAWLIQPQHF,TGTGCCTGGAGTGTACGGGCCTGGTTGATTCAGCCCCAGCATTTT
NA,TRBV30,TRBJ2-5,NA,CAWRQGGGIETQYF,TGTGCCTGGAGACAGGGAGGCGGAATAGAGACCCAGTACTTC
NA,TRBV7-9,TRBJ1-1,NA,CASSPAGSIGNTEAFF,TGTGCCAGCAGCCCAGCGGGGAGCATAGGAAACACTGAAGCTTTCTTT
NA,TRBV7-8,TRBJ2-4,TRBD1,CASSLRGQGALAKNIQYF,TGTGCCAGCAGCTTACGAGGACAGGGGGCCCTAGCCAAAAACATTCAGTACTTC
NA,TRBV4-1,TRBJ2-5,NA,CASSQEAGINTGTQYF,TGCGCCAGCAGCCAAGAAGCTGGGATCAACACTGGGACCCAGTACTTC
NA,TRBV11-2,TRBJ2-1,NA,CASRGQGATSGGYNEQFF,TGTGCCAGCAGGGGACAGGGGGCGACTAGCGGGGGATACAATGAGCAGTTCTTC
NA,TRBV5-1,TRBJ1-1,NA,CASSSIGVRRANTEAFF,TGCGCCAGCAGCTCTATCGGGGTGAGGAGGGCGAACACTGAAGCTTTCTTT
NA,TRBV19,TRBJ2-7,NA,CASSFRTSVEQYF,TGTGCCAGTAGTTTTAGGACCTCCGTCGAGCAGTACTTC
NA,TRBV11-2,TRBJ2-7,NA,CASSFGGSRYEQYF,TGTGCCAGCAGCTTTGGCGGGTCTCGGTACGAGCAGTACTTC
NA,TRBV6-5,TRBJ1-3,TRBD1,CASSSFGTGGNTIYF,TGTGCCAGCAGTTCTTTCGGGACAGGGGGAAACACCATATATTTT
NA,TRBV30,TRBJ2-1,NA,CAWSVGGYRQFF,TGTGCCTGGAGTGTAGGTGGATACAGGCAGTTCTTC